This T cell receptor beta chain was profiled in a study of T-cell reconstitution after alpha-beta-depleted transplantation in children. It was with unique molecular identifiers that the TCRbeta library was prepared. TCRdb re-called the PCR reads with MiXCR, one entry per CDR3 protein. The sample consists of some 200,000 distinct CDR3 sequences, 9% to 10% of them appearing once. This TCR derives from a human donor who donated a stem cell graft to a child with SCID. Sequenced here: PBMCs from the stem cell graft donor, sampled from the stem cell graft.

The chain's CDR3 is CASSIKNTEAFF. CDR3 nucleotides: TGTGCCAGTAGTATTAAAAACACTGAAGCTTTCTTT. The chain couples TRBV19 to TRBJ1-1; D remains unclear. CDR1 LNHDA and CDR2 SQIVND come from the germline V gene (reference sequence). This CDR3 comprises 12 residues. The V end lost 3 bases, the J end lost 2 bases, and 4 bases lay between the germline ends. Looking up the rest from reference TRBV19 and TRBJ1-1 gives the full variable domain: DGGITQSPKYLFRKEGQNVTLSCEQNLNHDAMYWYRQDPGQGLRLIYYSQIVNDFQKGDIAEGYSVSREKKESFPLTVTSAQKNPTAFYLCASSIKNTEAFFGQGTRLTVV.